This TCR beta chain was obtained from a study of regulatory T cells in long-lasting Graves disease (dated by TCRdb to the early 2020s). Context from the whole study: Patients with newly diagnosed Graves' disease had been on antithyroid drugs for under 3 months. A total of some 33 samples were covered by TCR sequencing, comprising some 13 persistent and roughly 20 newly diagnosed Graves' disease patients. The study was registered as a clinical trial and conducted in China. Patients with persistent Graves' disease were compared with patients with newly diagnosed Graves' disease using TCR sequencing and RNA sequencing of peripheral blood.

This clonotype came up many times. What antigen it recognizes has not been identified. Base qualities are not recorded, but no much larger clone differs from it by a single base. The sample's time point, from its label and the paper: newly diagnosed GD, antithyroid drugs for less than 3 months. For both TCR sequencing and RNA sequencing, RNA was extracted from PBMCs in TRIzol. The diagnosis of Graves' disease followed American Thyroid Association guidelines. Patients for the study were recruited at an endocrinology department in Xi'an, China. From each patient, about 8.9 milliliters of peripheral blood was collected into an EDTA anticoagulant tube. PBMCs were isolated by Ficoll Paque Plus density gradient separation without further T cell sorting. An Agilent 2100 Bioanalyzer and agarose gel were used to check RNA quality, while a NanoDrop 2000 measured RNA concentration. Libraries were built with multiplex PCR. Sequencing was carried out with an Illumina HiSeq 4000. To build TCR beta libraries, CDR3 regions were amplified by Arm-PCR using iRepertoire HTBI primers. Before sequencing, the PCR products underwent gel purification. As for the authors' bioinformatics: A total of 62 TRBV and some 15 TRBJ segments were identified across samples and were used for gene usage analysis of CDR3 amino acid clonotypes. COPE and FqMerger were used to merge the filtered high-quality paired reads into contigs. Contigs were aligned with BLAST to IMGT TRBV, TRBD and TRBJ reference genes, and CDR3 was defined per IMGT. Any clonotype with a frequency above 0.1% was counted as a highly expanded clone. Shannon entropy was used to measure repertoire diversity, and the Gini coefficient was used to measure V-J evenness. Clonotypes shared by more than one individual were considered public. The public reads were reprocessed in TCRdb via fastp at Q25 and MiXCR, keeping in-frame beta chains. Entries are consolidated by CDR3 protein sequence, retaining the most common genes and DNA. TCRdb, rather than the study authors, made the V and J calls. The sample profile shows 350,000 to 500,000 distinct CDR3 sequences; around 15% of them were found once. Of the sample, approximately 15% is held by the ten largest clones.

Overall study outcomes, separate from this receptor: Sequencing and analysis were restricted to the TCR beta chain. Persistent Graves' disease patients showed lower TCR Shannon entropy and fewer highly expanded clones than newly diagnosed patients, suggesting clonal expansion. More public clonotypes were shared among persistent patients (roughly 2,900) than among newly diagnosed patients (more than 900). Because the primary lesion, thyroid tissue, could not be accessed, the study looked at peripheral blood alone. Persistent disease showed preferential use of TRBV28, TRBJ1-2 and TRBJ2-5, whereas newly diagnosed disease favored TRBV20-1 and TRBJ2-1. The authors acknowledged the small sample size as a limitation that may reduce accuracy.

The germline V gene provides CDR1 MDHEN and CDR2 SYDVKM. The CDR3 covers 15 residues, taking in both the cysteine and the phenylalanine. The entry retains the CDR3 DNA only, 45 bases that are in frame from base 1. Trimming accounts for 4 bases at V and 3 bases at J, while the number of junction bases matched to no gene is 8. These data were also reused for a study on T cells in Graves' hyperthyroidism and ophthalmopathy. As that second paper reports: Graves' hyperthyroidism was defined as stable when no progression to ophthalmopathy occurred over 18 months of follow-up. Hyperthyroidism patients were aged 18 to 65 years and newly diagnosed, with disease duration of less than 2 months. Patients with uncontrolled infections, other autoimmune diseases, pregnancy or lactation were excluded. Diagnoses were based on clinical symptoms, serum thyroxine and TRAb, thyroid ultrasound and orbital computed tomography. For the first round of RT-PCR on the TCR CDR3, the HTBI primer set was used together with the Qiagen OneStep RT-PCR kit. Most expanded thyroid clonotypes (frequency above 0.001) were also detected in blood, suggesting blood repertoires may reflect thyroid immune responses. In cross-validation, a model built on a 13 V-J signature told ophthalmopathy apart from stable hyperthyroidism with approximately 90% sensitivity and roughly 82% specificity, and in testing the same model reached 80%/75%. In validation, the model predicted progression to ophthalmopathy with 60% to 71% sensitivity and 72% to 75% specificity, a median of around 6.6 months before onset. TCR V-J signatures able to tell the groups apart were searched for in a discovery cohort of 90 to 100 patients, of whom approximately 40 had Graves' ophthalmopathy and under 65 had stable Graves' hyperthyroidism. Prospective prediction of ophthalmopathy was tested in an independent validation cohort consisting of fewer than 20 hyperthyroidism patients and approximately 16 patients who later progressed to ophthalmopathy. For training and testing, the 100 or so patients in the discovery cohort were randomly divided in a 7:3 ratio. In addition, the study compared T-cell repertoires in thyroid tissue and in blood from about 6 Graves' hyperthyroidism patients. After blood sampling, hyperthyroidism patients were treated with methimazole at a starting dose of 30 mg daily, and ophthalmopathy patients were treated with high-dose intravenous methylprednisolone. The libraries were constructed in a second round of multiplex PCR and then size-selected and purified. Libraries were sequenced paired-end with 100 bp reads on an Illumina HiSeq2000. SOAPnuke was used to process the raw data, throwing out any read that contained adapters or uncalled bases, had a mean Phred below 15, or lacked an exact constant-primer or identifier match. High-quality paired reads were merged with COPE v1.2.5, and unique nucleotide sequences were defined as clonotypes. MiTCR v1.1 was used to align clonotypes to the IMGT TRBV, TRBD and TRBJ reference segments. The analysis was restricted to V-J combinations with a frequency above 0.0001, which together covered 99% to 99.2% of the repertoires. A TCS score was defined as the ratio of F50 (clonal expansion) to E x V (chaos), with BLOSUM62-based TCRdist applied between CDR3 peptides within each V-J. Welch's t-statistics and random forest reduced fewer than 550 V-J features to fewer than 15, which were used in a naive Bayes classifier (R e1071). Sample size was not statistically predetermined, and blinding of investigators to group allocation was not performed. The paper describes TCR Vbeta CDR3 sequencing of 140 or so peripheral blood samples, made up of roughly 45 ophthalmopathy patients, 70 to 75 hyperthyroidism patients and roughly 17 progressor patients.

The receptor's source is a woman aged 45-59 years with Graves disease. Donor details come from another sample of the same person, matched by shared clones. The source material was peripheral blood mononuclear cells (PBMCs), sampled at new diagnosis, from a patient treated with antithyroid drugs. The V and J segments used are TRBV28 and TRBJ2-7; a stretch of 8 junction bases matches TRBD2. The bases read TGTGCCAGCAGTTCAGCCCATAGCGGGATCTACGAGCAGTACTTC. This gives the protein CASSSAHSGIYEQYF.